The 30 T cell receptor beta chains below all came from one sample that was sequenced in a study of identical twins. Via MiXCR, TCRdb re-called the 5' RACE reads, giving one row per CDR3 protein. The sample carries 510,000 or so distinct CDR3 sequences, about 15% recorded once. The same specimen was also included in a second study, on yellow fever vaccine responses in identical twins.

Sequencing was done on a sample of CD4+ T cells sorted from blood. These receptors all come from a woman aged 18 to 35 in good health.

This clonotype was counted a few times. The chain couples TRBV5-1 to TRBJ2-2, with TRBD1 as a possible D gene (6 bases). Trimming cost V 4 bases and J 4 bases, with 11 bases left between them. The germline CDR1 and CDR2 sequences are SGHRS and YFSETQ. The CDR3 spans 14 residues. CDR3 residues: CASSPGHSTGELFF. The CDR3 DNA reads as TGCGCCAGCAGCCCGGGACACAGCACCGGGGAGCTGTTTTTT.

The rearrangement joins TRBV4-1 to TRBJ2-1, with D possibly TRBD2 on 7 matching bases. Germline V gene sequence: CDR1 MGHRA, CDR2 YSYEKL. V was cut by 0 bases and J by 2 bases, with 14 bases left in between. The CDR3 has 17 residues. DNA of the CDR3: TGCGCCAGCAGCCAAGAACGAGGGGGGGGGACCTACAATGAGCAGTTCTTC. Its translation is CASSQERGGGTYNEQFF.

There are a few counts of this clonotype. Compared with germline, one end of the junction differs, possibly owing to a read error. The rearrangement links TRBV11-2 to TRBJ1-3, with D possibly TRBD1 on 5 matching bases. The CDR3 has 16 residues. Germline CDR1 and CDR2: SGHAT and FQNNGV. For the CDR3, the DNA is TGTGTCAGCAGCTTAAATGGGGCGTCCTCTGGAAACACCATATATTTT. This encodes CVSSLNGASSGNTIYF. The full variable domain, in which reference TRBV11-2 and TRBJ1-3 provide the parts outside the CDR3, is EAGVAQSPRYKIIEKRQSVAFWCNPISGHATLYWYQQILGQGPKLLIQFQNNGVVDDSQLPKDRFSAERLKGVDSTLKIQPAKLEDSAVYLCVSSLNGASSGNTIYFGEGSWLTVV.

This clonotype was seen at least ten times. This rearrangement joins TRBV7-6 to TRBJ2-2; TRBD1 is a possible D gene (6 bases). The CDR3 totals 14 residues. The V and J ends lost 4 bases and 1 base respectively, with 7 bases between them. CDR1 and CDR2 (germline): SGHVS, FNYEAQ. CDR3 DNA: TGTGCCAGCAGCTCGACAGGGAACACCGGGGAGCTGTTTTTT. Residues: CASSSTGNTGELFF.

Only a few counts were recorded for this clonotype. The chain carries TRBV5-5 and TRBJ2-1, with 9 positions matching TRBD1. The CDR3 runs to 15 residues. The germline CDR1 and CDR2 sequences are SGHKS and YYEKEE (reference sequence). The V segment lost 4 bases and the J segment 6 bases; nucleotides outside the gene matches: 8. The CDR3 DNA follows: TGTGCCAGCAGCCTCGGGACAGGGAATCGCAATGAGCAGTTCTTC. This translates into CASSLGTGNRNEQFF.

The chain is built from TRBV5-6 and TRBJ1-2; D is possibly TRBD1 (5 bases). Trimming cost V 4 bases and J 5 bases, with 15 bases left between them. This CDR3 spans 14 amino acids. Germline V lookup: CDR1 SGHDT, CDR2 YYEEEE. The CDR3 DNA sequence: TGTGCCAGCAGCCCAGGAGGGGTTCTATATGGCTACACCTTC. Translated: CASSPGGVLYGYTF.

The sample holds a few counts of this clonotype. J is TRBJ2-7 and V is TRBV21-1; TRBD2, the D gene given by the table, was not confirmed from the DNA. TRBV21-1 is a pseudogene locus. This CDR3 has 15 amino acids. CDR3 nucleotides: TGTGCCAGCTCCGTCGGGACTCAGGCGGGATACGAGCAGTACGTC. Protein product: CASSVGTQAGYEQYV.

This sequence joins TRBV25-1 and TRBJ2-5; D not resolved. The germline V gene encodes CDR1 MGHDK and CDR2 SYGVNS. CDR3 length equals 15 residues. Trimming cost V 5 bases and J 1 base, with 14 bases left between them. In nucleotides, the CDR3 is TGTGCCAGCAGTCTCGAGGAGAGCCCCCAAGAGACCCAGTACTTC. The encoded protein is CASSLEESPQETQYF.

This clonotype was seen a few times. V gene TRBV3-1 combines with J gene TRBJ1-4; the D gene is possibly TRBD1 (5 bases). The CDR3 sequence is 14 residues long. Germline values: CDR1 LGHDT, CDR2 YNNKEL (reference sequence). The V and J ends lost 4 bases and 3 bases respectively, with 9 bases between them. CDR3 sequence: CASSPTASNEKLFF. The CDR3 DNA sequence: TGTGCCAGCAGCCCGACAGCATCTAATGAAAAACTGTTTTTT.

J is TRBJ2-5 and V is TRBV7-9; tentatively, D is TRBD2 (6 bases). The CDR3 sequence is 16 residues long. Trimming cost V 5 bases and J 3 bases, with 19 bases left between them. Germline V gives CDR1 SEHNR, CDR2 FQNEAQ (reference sequence). The CDR3 DNA is TGTGCCAGCAGCACCAGGCGTGGGGGGAACGAAGAGACCCAGTACTTC. Encoded protein: CASSTRRGGNEETQYF.

The CDR3 sequence: CASSQLGVGPYEQYV. As DNA, the CDR3 is TGCGCCAGCAGTCAACTGGGTGTGGGACCCTACGAGCAGTACGTC. The J gene is TRBJ2-7, the V gene TRBV4-1; D may be TRBD1 or TRBD2 (5 bases each). The V and J ends lost 6 bases and 2 bases respectively, with 17 bases between them. CDR3 size: 15 residues. The germline gives CDR1 MGHRA, CDR2 YSYEKL.

Only a few counts were recorded for this clonotype. The chain employs TRBV3-1 and TRBJ2-5; D perhaps matches TRBD1 (5 bases). With 3 bases removed from V and 6 bases from J, the gap between germline ends came to 11 bases. The CDR3 runs 13 residues. The germline gives CDR1 LGHDT, CDR2 YNNKEL (reference sequence). The CDR3 DNA follows: TGTGCCAGCAGCCATCGGCAGGGCAAGACCCAGTACTTC. It encodes CASSHRQGKTQYF.

This clonotype was detected only a few times. V usage is TRBV2 and J usage is TRBJ1-6, with 7 bases lining up with TRBD1. The CDR3 spans 14 residues. V was clipped by 1 base and J by 10 bases; unmatched bases: 4. From germline, CDR1 is SNHLY and CDR2 FYNNEI. The CDR3 DNA reads TGTGCCAGCAGTGAAGGACAGGGAGGGTCACCCCTCCACTTT. It translates to CASSEGQGGSPLHF.

There are many counts of this clonotype. The V and J genes are TRBV7-8 and TRBJ1-6; no reliable D call. V dropped 5 bases and J dropped 7 bases, with 9 bases sitting between them. The germline V gene has CDR1 SGHVS and CDR2 FQNEAQ. The CDR3 has 13 residues. In DNA, the CDR3 is TGTGCCAGCAGCGAGGGTATCAATTCACCCCTCCACTTT. Its protein product is CASSEGINSPLHF.

This clonotype turned up a few times. The CDR3 loop is CSANRGLAGATSTDTQYF. The CDR3 nucleotides are TGCAGTGCAAATCGAGGACTAGCGGGGGCAACTAGCACAGATACGCAGTATTTT. The chain couples TRBV20-1 to TRBJ2-3, with 13 bases lining up with TRBD2. This CDR3 region has 18 residues. CDR1 is DFQATT and CDR2 is SNEGSKA in the germline V gene (reference sequence). V shed 6 bases and J 0 bases; nucleotides not matched to a gene: 12.

This clonotype came up a few times. The genes are TRBV28 and TRBJ2-6; D gene unclear. Germline assignment: CDR1 MDHEN and CDR2 SYDVKM. This CDR3 has 15 residues. Between the trimmed V and J ends, which lost 3 bases and 0 bases, there was a span of 6 bases. The CDR3 coding sequence is TGTGCCAGCAGTTTTCCCGCCTCTGGGGCCAACGTCCTGACTTTC. It yields the protein CASSFPASGANVLTF.

This clonotype came up a few times. The genes are TRBV27 and TRBJ1-6, with TRBD1 matching 8 bases. J lost 7 bases, V lost 0 bases, and 2 bases had no gene match. Germline-derived CDR1 and CDR2 are MNHEY and SMNVEV (reference sequence). The CDR3 covers 15 residues. In DNA form, the CDR3 reads TGTGCCAGCAGTTTATCTCAGGGGGCCAATTCACCCCTCCACTTT. Amino acid sequence: CASSLSQGANSPLHF.

The rearrangement joins TRBV20-1 to TRBJ1-1, with a weak D call TRBD1 (5 bases). V was shortened by 6 bases and J by 0 bases, with 17 bases between the two germline ends. CDR3 size: 15 residues. Germline assignment: CDR1 DFQATT and CDR2 SNEGSKA (reference sequence). The CDR3 protein is CSARREGPMNTEAFF. CDR3 nucleotide sequence: TGCAGTGCGAGGAGGGAGGGGCCCATGAACACTGAAGCTTTCTTT.

This chain uses TRBV24-1 with TRBJ2-2, with 7 nucleotides matching TRBD1. The CDR3 length is 15 residues. Trimming removed 7 bases from V and 2 bases from J; junction bases left unmatched: 6. CDR1 is KGHDR and CDR2 is SFDVKD in the germline V gene. The CDR3 loop reads CATSLGGANTGELFF. The CDR3 nucleotides read TGTGCCACCAGCCTAGGGGGCGCAAACACCGGGGAGCTGTTTTTT.

This clonotype turned up a few times. The J gene is TRBJ2-3, the V gene TRBV5-1, with D uncertain. V gave up 1 base and J gave up 0 bases, with 12 bases separating them. Germline loops: CDR1 SGHRS, CDR2 YFSETQ. CDR3 length: 16 residues. The CDR3 nucleotides are TGCGCCAGCAGCTTGCGGGCTACGACTAGCACAGATACGCAGTATTTT. It yields the protein CASSLRATTSTDTQYF.

The chain recombines TRBV5-1 with TRBJ2-1, with D perhaps TRBD1 (6 bases). Germline V gene data show CDR1 as SGHRS and CDR2 as YFSETQ. This CDR3 is built from 14 residues. Trimming stripped 2 bases from V and 7 bases from J, with 13 bases between. The CDR3 bases are TGCGCCAGCAGCTTTGGATCAGGACAGAATGAGCAGTTCTTC. Amino acid sequence: CASSFGSGQNEQFF. Together with reference TRBV5-1 and TRBJ2-1, the CDR3 gives the full variable domain: KAGVTQTPRYLIKTRGQQVTLSCSPISGHRSVSWYQQTPGQGLQFLFEYFSETQRNKGNFPGRFSGRQFSNSRSEMNVSTLELGDSALYLCASSFGSGQNEQFFGPGTRLTVL.

V and J are TRBV20-1 and TRBJ2-2; 12 bases line up with TRBD2. V lost 5 bases to trimming and J lost 6 bases; unmatched junction nucleotides: 10. There are 16 residues in the CDR3. Per germline, CDR1 DFQATT and CDR2 SNEGSKA (reference sequence). The CDR3, as DNA: TGCAGTGCTTCCAGAGGACTAGCGGGGTCGGCCGGGGAGCTGTTTTTT. Protein product: CSASRGLAGSAGELFF.

The rearrangement links TRBV20-1 to TRBJ2-7, with D perhaps TRBD2 (5 bases). The germline V gene encodes CDR1 DFQATT and CDR2 SNEGSKA (reference sequence). V was cut by 0 bases and J by 0 bases, with 15 bases left in between. CDR3 length: 16 residues. CDR3 in amino acids: CSARDLGQTSSYEQYV. The CDR3 DNA sequence: TGCAGTGCTAGAGATCTAGGGCAAACTAGCTCCTACGAGCAGTACGTC.

This clonotype was detected only a few times. The rearrangement joins TRBV29-1 to TRBJ1-2, with 7 bases that match TRBD1. The CDR3 spans 14 residues. The V segment lost 7 bases and the J segment 7 bases; nucleotides outside the gene matches: 15. The germline V gene has CDR1 SQVTM and CDR2 ANQGSEA. This CDR3 reads CSAAPTGVESGYTF. DNA of the CDR3: TGCAGCGCCGCCCCCACAGGGGTCGAGAGTGGCTACACCTTC.

This clonotype was seen a few times. V usage is TRBV6-1 and J usage is TRBJ1-1; D gene ambiguous. The CDR3 loop spans 13 amino acids. Germline-derived CDR1 and CDR2 are MNHNS and SASEGT. The germline V and J ends were trimmed by 5 bases and 7 bases, with 14 bases remaining between them. CDR3 DNA: TGTGCCAGCAGTCGGACTGATACTTTTGAAGCTTTCTTT. Amino acids: CASSRTDTFEAFF.

The sample holds a few counts of this clonotype. The V gene is TRBV5-5, the J gene TRBJ2-5; 7 bases match TRBD2. In germline, CDR1 is SGHKS, CDR2 YYEKEE (reference sequence). The CDR3 has 16 amino acids. With V trimmed by 5 bases and J by 5 bases, 15 bases remained unmatched. The CDR3 nucleotides are TGTGCCAGCAGTAGTCGGGGAGGGTCTCCTGGGGAGACCCAGTACTTC. Translated, it gives CASSSRGGSPGETQYF.

V gene TRBV5-1 combines with J gene TRBJ2-7, with TRBD1 as a possible D gene (6 bases). The germline V and J ends were trimmed by 0 bases and 2 bases, with 15 bases remaining between them. The germline V gene has CDR1 SGHRS and CDR2 YFSETQ. This CDR3 is built from 16 residues. CDR3 protein: CASSLGLRDKTYEQYF. The CDR3 DNA is TGCGCCAGCAGCTTGGGGCTCCGGGACAAGACCTACGAGCAGTACTTC.

This clonotype was observed at least ten times. The chain has TRBV20-1 and TRBJ2-1; D unclear. Germline-derived CDR1 and CDR2 are DFQATT and SNEGSKA (reference sequence). This CDR3 contains 11 residues. Trimming removed 0 bases at V and 8 bases at J, with 5 bases between. Written as DNA, the CDR3 is TGCAGTGCTAGAGAGGGCGATGAGCAGTTCTTC. It yields the protein CSAREGDEQFF.

This chain joins TRBV10-3 and TRBJ2-1; D unclear. The germline V and J ends were trimmed by 0 bases and 6 bases, with 12 bases remaining between them. CDR3 length: 15 amino acids. Germline V gene lookup returns CDR1 ENHRY and CDR2 SYGVKD. The DNA of the CDR3 is TGTGCCATCAGTGAGTCACCAGATCGCCCCAATGAGCAGTTCTTC. It specifies CAISESPDRPNEQFF.

The rearrangement joins TRBV3-1 to TRBJ1-1; D is uncertain. Germline V lookup: CDR1 LGHDT, CDR2 YNNKEL (reference sequence). The germline V and J ends were trimmed by 2 bases and 1 base, with 8 bases remaining between them. This CDR3 has 14 amino acids. The CDR3 DNA reads TGTGCCAGCAGCCAATCTCCAGGGAACACTGAAGCTTTCTTT. It encodes CASSQSPGNTEAFF.